This T cell receptor (beta chain) was recorded in a study of cytomegalovirus exposure and HLA in healthy donors. This PCR relied on a set of 60 Vbeta primers and 13 Jbeta primers. Under the authors' procedure: Counted up in a later analysis, unique TCR beta chains came to roughly 80 million, with around 11 million shared. The assay was immunoSEQ multiplex PCR, and TCRdb's table has in-frame clones only and misses some. The DNA gave D and trimming, while V, J and clone size come from that table. The table has about 150,000 clones, about 76% seen once; the top ten hold about 8.3%. The table lists this clone with a count of one. Its antigen is as yet unknown. Notes on the study in general: A later analysis by the authors found several of the most significant clusters apparently linked to common viral pathogens. In a later analysis, a missense DCLRE1C variant was linked to TCR beta V- and J-gene trimming.

The specimen sequenced was PBMCs. The TCR originated in a young man in good health and CMV-seropositive.

CDR3 residues: CASSLGQSNQPQHF. The DNA of the CDR3 is TGTGCCAGCAGTTTAGGGCAGAGCAATCAGCCCCAGCATTTT. V is TRBV28 and J is TRBJ1-5; D remains unclear. This CDR3 spans 14 amino acids. Germline assignment: CDR1 MDHEN and CDR2 SYDVKM. V was clipped by 2 bases and J by 1 base, with 6 bases between them. Looking up the rest from reference TRBV28 and TRBJ1-5 gives the full variable domain: DVKVTQSSRYLVKRTGEKVFLECVQDMDHENMFWYRQDPGLGLRLIYFSYDVKMKEKGDIPEGYSVSREKKERFSLILESASTNQTSMYLCASSLGQSNQPQHFGDGTRLSIL.